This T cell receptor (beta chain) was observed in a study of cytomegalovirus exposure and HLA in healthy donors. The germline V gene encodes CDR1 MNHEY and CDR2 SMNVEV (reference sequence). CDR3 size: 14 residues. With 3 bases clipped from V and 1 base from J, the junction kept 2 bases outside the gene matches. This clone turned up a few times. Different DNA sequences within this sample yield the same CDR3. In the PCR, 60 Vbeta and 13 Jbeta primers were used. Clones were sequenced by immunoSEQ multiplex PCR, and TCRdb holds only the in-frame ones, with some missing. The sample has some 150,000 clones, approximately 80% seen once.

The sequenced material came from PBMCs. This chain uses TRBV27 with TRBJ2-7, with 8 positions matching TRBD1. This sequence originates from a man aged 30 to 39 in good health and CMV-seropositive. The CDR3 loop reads CASSLRTGSYEQYF. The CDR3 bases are TGTGCCAGCAGTTTGCGGACAGGGTCCTACGAGCAGTACTTC.